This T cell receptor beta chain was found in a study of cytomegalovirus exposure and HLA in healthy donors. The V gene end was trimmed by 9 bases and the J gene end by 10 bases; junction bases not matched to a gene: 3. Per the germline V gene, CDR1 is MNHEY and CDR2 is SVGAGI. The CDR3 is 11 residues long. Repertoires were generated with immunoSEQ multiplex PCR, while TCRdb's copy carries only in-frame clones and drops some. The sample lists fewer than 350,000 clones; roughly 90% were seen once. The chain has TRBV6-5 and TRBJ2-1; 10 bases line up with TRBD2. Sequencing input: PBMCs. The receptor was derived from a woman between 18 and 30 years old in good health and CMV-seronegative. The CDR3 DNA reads TGTGCCAGTGGACTAGCGGTCGAGCAGTTCTTC. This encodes CASGLAVEQFF.